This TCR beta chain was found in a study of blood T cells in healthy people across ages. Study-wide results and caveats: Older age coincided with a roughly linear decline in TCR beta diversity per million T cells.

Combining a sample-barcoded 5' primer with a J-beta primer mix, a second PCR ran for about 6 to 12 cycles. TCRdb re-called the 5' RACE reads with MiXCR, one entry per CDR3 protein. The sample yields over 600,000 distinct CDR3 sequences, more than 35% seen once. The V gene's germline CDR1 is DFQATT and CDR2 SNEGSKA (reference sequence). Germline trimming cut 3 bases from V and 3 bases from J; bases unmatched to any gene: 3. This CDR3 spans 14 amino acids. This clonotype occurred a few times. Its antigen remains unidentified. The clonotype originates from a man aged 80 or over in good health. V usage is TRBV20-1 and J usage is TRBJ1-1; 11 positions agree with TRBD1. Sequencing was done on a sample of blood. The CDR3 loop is CSASTGQGDTEAFF. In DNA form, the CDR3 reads TGCAGTGCTAGTACGGGACAGGGGGACACTGAAGCTTTCTTT.